The clone carrying this T cell receptor beta chain showed up just a few times. No antigen is known for it. The data stem from a study of graft-versus-host responses after intestinal transplantation. Study information: Transplants given to recipients were multivisceral, liver-intestinal, or isolated intestinal.

TCRdb keeps only in-frame clones here, not all; method: immunoSEQ multiplex PCR. Of approximately 80,000 clones listed, roughly 89% were seen once; the top ten hold roughly 0.37%. Germline V lookup: CDR1 MGHRA, CDR2 YSYEKL. Unmatched junction bases numbered 5, after V lost 0 bases and J lost 4 bases. This CDR3 is built from 16 residues. Study-wide points: Circulating GvH clones peaking coincided with falling HvG clones soon after transplant. Recipient-marrow GvH clones were detected, some having first appeared in ileum or blood.

Sequenced here: unstimulated CD4+ T cells sorted from spleen or lymph node cells, sampled before intestinal transplant. The chain uses TRBV4-1 and TRBJ2-7, with TRBD2 identical over 11 bases. This receptor was obtained from a human donor who received an intestinal transplant. The CDR3: CASSQEATSGTYEQYF. DNA for the CDR3: TGCGCCAGCAGCCAAGAAGCGACTAGCGGGACGTACGAGCAGTACTTC.